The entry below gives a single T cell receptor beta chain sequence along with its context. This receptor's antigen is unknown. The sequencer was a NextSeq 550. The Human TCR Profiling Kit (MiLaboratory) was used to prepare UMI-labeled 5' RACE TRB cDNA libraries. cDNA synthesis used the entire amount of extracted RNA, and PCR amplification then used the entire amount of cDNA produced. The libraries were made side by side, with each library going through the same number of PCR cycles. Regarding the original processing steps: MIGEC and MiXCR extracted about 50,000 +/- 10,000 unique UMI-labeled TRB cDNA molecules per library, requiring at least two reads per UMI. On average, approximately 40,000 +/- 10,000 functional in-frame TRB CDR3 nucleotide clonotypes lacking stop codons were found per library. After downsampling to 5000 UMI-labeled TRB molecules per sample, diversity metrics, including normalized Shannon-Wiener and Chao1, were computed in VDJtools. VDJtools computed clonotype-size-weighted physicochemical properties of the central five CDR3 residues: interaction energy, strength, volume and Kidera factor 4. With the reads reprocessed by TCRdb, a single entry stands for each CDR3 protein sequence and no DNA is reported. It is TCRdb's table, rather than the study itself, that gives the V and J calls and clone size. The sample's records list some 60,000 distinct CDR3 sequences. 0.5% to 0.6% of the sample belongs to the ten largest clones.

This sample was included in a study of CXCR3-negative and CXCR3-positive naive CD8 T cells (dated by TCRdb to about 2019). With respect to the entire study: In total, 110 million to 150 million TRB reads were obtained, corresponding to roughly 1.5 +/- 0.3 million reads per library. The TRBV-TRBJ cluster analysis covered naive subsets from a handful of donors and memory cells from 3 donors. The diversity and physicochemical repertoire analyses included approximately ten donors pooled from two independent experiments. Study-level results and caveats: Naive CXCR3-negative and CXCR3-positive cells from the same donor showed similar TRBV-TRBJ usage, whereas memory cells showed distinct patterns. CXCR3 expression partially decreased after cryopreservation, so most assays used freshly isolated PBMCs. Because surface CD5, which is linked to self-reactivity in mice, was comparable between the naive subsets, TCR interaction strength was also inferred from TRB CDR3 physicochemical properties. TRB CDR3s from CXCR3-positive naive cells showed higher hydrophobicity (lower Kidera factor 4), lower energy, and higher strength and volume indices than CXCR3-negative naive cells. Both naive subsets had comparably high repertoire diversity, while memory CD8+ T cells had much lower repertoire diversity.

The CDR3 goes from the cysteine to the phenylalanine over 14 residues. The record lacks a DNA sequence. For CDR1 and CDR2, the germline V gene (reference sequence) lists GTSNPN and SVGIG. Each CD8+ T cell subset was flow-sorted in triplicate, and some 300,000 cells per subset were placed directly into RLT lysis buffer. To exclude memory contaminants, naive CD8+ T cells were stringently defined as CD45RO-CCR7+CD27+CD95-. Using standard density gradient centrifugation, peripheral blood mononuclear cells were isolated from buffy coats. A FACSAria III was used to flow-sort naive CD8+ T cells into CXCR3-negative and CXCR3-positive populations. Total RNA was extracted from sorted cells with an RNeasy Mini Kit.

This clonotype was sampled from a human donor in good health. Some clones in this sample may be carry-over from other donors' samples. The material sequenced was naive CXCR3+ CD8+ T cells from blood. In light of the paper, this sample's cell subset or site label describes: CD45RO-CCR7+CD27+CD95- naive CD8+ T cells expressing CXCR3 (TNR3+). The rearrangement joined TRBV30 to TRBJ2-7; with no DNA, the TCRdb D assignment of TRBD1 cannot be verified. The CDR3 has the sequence CAWDPGQGTYEQYF.